These T cell receptor beta chains were read from a single sample in a study of cytomegalovirus exposure and HLA in healthy donors. Sequenced by immunoSEQ multiplex PCR; TCRdb stores in-frame clones only, minus some. The data contain 200,000 or so clones, over 80% of them singletons. The sequenced sample was PBMCs. These receptors all come from a boy aged 2 to 10 in good health and CMV-seronegative. Each CDR3 is given with its conserved first and last residue. Fields, in order: V gene, clone size, J gene, CDR3 protein. The size entry is marked missing in some rows and otherwise reads once, few, many or a size class.

>TRBV5-6|NA|TRBJ1-1
CASSSTWGVNTEAFF
>TRBV5-6|NA|TRBJ2-1
CASTLGLAGINEQFF
>TRBV29-1|few|TRBJ1-1
CSGLQGRGTEAFF
>TRBV4-1|NA|TRBJ2-5
CASSLTAGGETQYF
>TRBV14|NA|TRBJ2-1
CASSQERESYNEQFF
>TRBV25-1|NA|TRBJ1-5
CASSVWGDQPQHF
>TRBV7-9|NA|TRBJ2-7
CSSSPPVAGTYEQYF
>TRBV6-6|NA|TRBJ1-5
CASIDRGNQPQHF
>TRBV9|NA|TRBJ1-5
CASSVVSRGLGGNQPQHF
>TRBV5-6|NA|TRBJ2-5
CASSFDRGEQYF
>TRBV6-1|NA|TRBJ2-1
CASSDRDIGISGREQFF
>TRBV4-2|NA|TRBJ1-2
CASSQERTVNYGYTF
>TRBV4-2|NA|TRBJ1-2
CASSQVRENGYTF
>TRBV30|NA|TRBJ1-5
CAWSWDSQPQHF
>TRBV7-8|NA|TRBJ2-2
CASSLQGAGELFF
>TRBV5-8|NA|TRBJ2-7
CASSLGESSYEQYF
>TRBV14|NA|TRBJ1-2
CASSQEAGGGYTF
>TRBV30|NA|TRBJ2-4
CAWSAGNIQYF
>TRBV7-6|NA|TRBJ2-3
CASSLLAGGPSRTDTQYF
>TRBV6-6|once|TRBJ1-1
CASQNTEAFF
>TRBV2|NA|TRBJ2-3
CASGGSTDTQYF
>TRBV2|few|TRBJ2-7
CASSGDRARWEQYF